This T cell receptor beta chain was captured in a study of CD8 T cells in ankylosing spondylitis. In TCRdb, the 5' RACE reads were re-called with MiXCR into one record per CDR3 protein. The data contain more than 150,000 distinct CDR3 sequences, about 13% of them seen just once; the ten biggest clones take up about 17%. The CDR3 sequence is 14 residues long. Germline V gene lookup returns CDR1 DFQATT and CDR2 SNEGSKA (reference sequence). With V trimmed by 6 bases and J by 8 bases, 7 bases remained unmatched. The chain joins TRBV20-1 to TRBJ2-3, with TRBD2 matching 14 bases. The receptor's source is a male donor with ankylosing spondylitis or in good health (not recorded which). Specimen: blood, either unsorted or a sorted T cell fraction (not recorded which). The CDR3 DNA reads TGCAGTGCCGGGACTAGCGGGAGTCTAAGTACGCAGTATTTT. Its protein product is CSAGTSGSLSTQYF.